The 9 T cell receptor beta chains presented below share a single source sample, sequenced in a study of blood T cell repertoires in COVID-19. Only in-frame clones appear in the TCRdb table, and some are missing; sequencing was by immunoSEQ multiplex PCR. The sample records 170,000 or so clones, roughly 84% being singletons. Input material: peripheral blood. The receptor set was obtained from a man between 18 and 35 years old with active or convalescent COVID-19.

The V and J genes are TRBV7-2 and TRBJ1-1, with D perhaps matching TRBD1 (6 bases). V shed 0 bases and J shed 6 bases, with 11 bases lying between them. CDR3 size: 14 residues. Germline V gives CDR1 SGHTA, CDR2 FQGNSA. The CDR3 DNA follows: TGTGCCAGCAGCTTAGCGGTACAGGGTTCTGAAGCTTTCTTT. Its translation is CASSLAVQGSEAFF.

The V gene is TRBV6-6, the J gene TRBJ1-4, with D possibly TRBD1 on 5 matching bases. Between the trimmed V and J ends, which lost 2 bases and 7 bases, there was a span of 8 bases. The germline V gene has CDR1 MNHNY and CDR2 SVGAGI (reference sequence). This CDR3 contains 13 residues. Here the CDR3 reads CASSYRGGEKLFF. In nucleotides, the CDR3 is TGTGCCAGCAGTTACAGGGGCGGTGAAAAACTGTTTTTT.

The V gene is TRBV5-1, the J gene TRBJ2-3, with 11 bases lining up with TRBD1. Germline assignment: CDR1 SGHRS and CDR2 YFSETQ. The junction had 5 bases not matched to a gene; V was cut back by 2 bases and J by 6 bases. This CDR3 region has 15 residues. This chain's CDR3 is CASSFRGQGDDTQYF. The CDR3 DNA reads as TGCGCCAGCAGCTTTAGGGGACAGGGGGATGATACGCAGTATTTT.

This sequence joins TRBV11-2 and TRBJ2-5; possibly TRBD2 for D (5 bases). Trimming pared 7 bases from V and 4 bases from J, leaving 13 bases between. From germline, CDR1 is SGHAT and CDR2 FQNNGV. The CDR3 runs to 13 residues. CDR3 loop: CASTTGMGETQYF. CDR3 coding DNA: TGTGCCAGCACCACGGGGATGGGAGAGACCCAGTACTTC.

The chain carries TRBV7-8 and TRBJ1-2; TRBD1 aligns across 10 bases. The CDR3 spans 14 residues. Germline-derived CDR1 and CDR2 are SGHVS and FQNEAQ. The ends lost 6 bases at V and 7 bases at J; junction bases unmatched: 8. This CDR3 is CASRSGQGEGGYTF. For the CDR3, the DNA is TGTGCCAGCAGATCAGGACAGGGGGAGGGTGGCTACACCTTC.

The chain recombines TRBV14 with TRBJ1-3; TRBD1 is a possible D gene (6 bases). V was pared by 2 bases and J by 4 bases, with 18 bases between. Looked up from germline, CDR1 is SGHDN and CDR2 is FVKESK. The CDR3 covers 17 residues. CDR3: CASSQFVLDRFGNTIYF. The CDR3 DNA is TGTGCCAGCAGCCAATTCGTTCTGGACAGATTCGGAAACACCATATATTTT.

V gene TRBV19 combines with J gene TRBJ1-6; TRBD1 agrees at 7 bases. Germline V gene sequence: CDR1 LNHDA, CDR2 SQIVND (reference sequence). This CDR3 is built from 17 residues. Trimming removed 1 base from V and 7 bases from J; junction bases left unmatched: 10. CDR3 sequence reads: CASSIASHRGENSPLHF. CDR3 coding DNA: TGTGCCAGTAGTATAGCGAGTCACAGGGGTGAGAATTCACCCCTCCACTTT.

This clone was counted once. As DNA, the CDR3 is TGTGCCAGCAGCCCAGGACAGACGCCGAACACCGGGGAGCTGTTTTTT. Protein sequence: CASSPGQTPNTGELFF. The chain links TRBV13 to TRBJ2-2; a weak D match, TRBD1 (6 bases). The CDR3 has 16 residues. Per germline, CDR1 PRHDT and CDR2 FYEKMQ (reference sequence). Trimming cost V 5 bases and J 0 bases, with 13 bases left between them.

This clone was observed at least ten times. The chain uses TRBV2 and TRBJ1-1, with 8 nucleotides matching TRBD1. Germline trimming cut 7 bases from V and 2 bases from J; bases unmatched to any gene: 3. CDR1 and CDR2 from the germline V gene are SNHLY and FYNNEI. The CDR3 runs to 13 residues. The CDR3 spells CASKGQVNTEAFF. DNA for the CDR3: TGTGCCAGCAAGGGACAGGTTAACACTGAAGCTTTCTTT.